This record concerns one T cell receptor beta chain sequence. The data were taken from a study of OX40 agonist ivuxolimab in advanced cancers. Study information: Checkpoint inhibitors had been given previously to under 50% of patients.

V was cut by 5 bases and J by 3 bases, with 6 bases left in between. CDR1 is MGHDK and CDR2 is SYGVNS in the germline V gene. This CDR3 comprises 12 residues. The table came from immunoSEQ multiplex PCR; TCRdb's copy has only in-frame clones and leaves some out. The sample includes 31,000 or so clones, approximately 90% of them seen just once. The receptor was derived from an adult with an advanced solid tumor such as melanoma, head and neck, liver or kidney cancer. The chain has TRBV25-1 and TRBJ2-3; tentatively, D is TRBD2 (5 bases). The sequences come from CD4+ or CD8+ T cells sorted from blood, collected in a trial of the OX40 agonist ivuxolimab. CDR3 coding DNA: TGTGCCAGCAGTCCGGGGACAGATACGCAGTATTTT. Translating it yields CASSPGTDTQYF.